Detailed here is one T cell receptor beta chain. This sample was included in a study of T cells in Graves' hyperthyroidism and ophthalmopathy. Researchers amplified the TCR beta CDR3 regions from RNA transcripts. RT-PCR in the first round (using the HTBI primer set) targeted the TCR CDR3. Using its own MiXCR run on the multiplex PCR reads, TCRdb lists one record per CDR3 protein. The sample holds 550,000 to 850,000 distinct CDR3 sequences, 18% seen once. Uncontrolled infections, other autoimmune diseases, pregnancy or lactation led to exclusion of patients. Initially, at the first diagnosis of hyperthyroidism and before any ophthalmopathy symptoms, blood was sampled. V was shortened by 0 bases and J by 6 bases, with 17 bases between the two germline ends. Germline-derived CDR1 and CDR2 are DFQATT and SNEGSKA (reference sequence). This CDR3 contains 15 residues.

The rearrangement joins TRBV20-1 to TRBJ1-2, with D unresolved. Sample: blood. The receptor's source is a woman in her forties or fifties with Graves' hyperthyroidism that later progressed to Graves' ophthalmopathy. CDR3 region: CSARDNQARRHGYTF. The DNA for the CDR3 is TGCAGTGCTAGAGATAACCAGGCCAGGAGGCATGGCTACACCTTC.